These 20 T cell receptor beta chains originate from one sample sequenced in a study of cytomegalovirus exposure and HLA in healthy donors. With 60 Vbeta and 13 Jbeta primers, the PCR was carried out. The method was immunoSEQ multiplex PCR; TCRdb's version includes in-frame clones alone and lacks a portion of them. The sample contains tens of thousands of clones, 65% to 85% of which appear only once. Specimen: PBMCs. All receptors come from a man between 45 and 60 years old in good health and CMV-seronegative.

This clone was detected only once. V and J are TRBV28 and TRBJ1-2; D not resolved. Looked up from germline, CDR1 is MDHEN and CDR2 is SYDVKM. The CDR3 spans 14 residues. The V end lost 5 bases, the J end lost 4 bases, and 14 bases lay between the germline ends. CDR3 sequence: CASSASDTFYGYTF. The DNA for the CDR3 is TGTGCCAGCAGTGCCTCCGACACCTTCTATGGCTACACCTTC.

The chain couples TRBV10-3 to TRBJ2-5; tentative D call: TRBD1 (5 bases). This CDR3 comprises 12 residues. Germline CDR1 and CDR2: ENHRY and SYGVKD. V gave up 8 bases and J gave up 1 base, with 8 bases separating them. CDR3 in amino acids: CAIAGSQETQYF. The CDR3 coding sequence is TGTGCCATCGCAGGGTCCCAAGAGACCCAGTACTTC.

The chain has TRBV9 and TRBJ2-7; 10 positions agree with TRBD1. With 3 bases clipped from V and 6 bases from J, the junction kept 6 bases outside the gene matches. The CDR3 has 14 amino acids. Germline V gene sequence: CDR1 SGDLS, CDR2 YYNGEE. CDR3 in amino acids: CASSAGQGVGEQYF. The CDR3 DNA reads as TGTGCCAGCAGCGCAGGACAGGGGGTGGGCGAGCAGTACTTC.

The V and J genes are TRBV5-6 and TRBJ2-6, with unresolved D. V dropped 1 base and J dropped 0 bases, with 8 bases sitting between them. This CDR3 comprises 16 residues. CDR1 and CDR2 from the germline V gene are SGHDT and YYEEEE. For the CDR3, the DNA is TGTGCCAGCAGCTTGTTATCTGTCTCTGGGGCCAACGTCCTGACTTTC. Residues: CASSLLSVSGANVLTF. The full variable domain, completed using reference TRBV5-6 and TRBJ2-6, is DAGVTQSPTHLIKTRGQQVTLRCSPKSGHDTVSWYQQALGQGPQFIFQYYEEEERQRGNFPDRFSGHQFPNYSSELNVNALLLGDSALYLCASSLLSVSGANVLTFGAGSRLTVL.

This clone was found once. The chain has TRBV5-4 and TRBJ2-7; D perhaps matches TRBD2 (6 bases). CDR1 and CDR2 (germline): SGHNT, YYREEE (reference sequence). The CDR3 has 16 amino acids. Trimming pared 0 bases from V and 4 bases from J, leaving 17 bases between. DNA of the CDR3: TGTGCCAGCAGCTTGGGGCGGGAAAGGGTACTATACGAGCAGTACTTC. Its protein product is CASSLGRERVLYEQYF.

The chain carries TRBV29-1 and TRBJ2-6; weak D call: TRBD1 (5 bases). The V gene lost 6 bases and the J gene lost 0 bases, with 12 bases spanning the gap. The V gene's germline CDR1 is SQVTM and CDR2 ANQGSEA. This CDR3 comprises 15 residues. The CDR3 bases are TGCAGCGTCCGGCAGGGAAGCTCTGGGGCCAACGTCCTGACTTTC. Translating it yields CSVRQGSSGANVLTF.

CDR3 residues: CASSLLAGGEGETQYF. The DNA of the CDR3 is TGTGCCAGCAGTTTATTGGCAGGGGGCGAAGGAGAGACCCAGTACTTC. This rearrangement joins TRBV28 to TRBJ2-5; 8 positions agree with TRBD1. Germline V gene data show CDR1 as MDHEN and CDR2 as SYDVKM. This CDR3 spans 16 amino acids. V was clipped by 1 base and J by 4 bases; unmatched bases: 8.

The rearrangement uses TRBV5-1 and TRBJ2-5; a weak D match, TRBD2 (6 bases). The CDR3 sequence is 16 residues long. Trimming cost V 5 bases and J 2 bases, with 19 bases left between them. CDR1 is SGHRS and CDR2 is YFSETQ in the germline V gene. The CDR3 nucleotides read TGCGCCAGCAGTATTAGTAGTATAGCGGAGCAAGAGACCCAGTACTTC. Encoded protein: CASSISSIAEQETQYF.

V is TRBV7-9 and J is TRBJ1-1; D is possibly TRBD1 (6 bases). CDR1 is SEHNR, CDR2 FQNEAQ, per germline (reference sequence). This CDR3 has 13 residues. Trimming took 2 bases from V and 12 from J, leaving 16 bases between them. Here the CDR3 reads CASSLPGTRTTFF. The CDR3 region has the DNA TGTGCCAGCAGCTTACCAGGGACAAGGACGACTTTCTTT.

This chain uses TRBV21-1 with TRBJ1-1; TRBD1, the D gene given by the table, was not confirmed from the DNA. TRBV21-1 is deemed a pseudogene. CDR3 length equals 15 residues. The CDR3, as DNA: TGTGCCAGCAGCGCCGACAGCCACATGAACACTGAAGCTTTCTTT. Its protein is CASSADSHMNTEAFF.

This clone has only a few counts. This chain joins TRBV4-2 and TRBJ2-3, with 11 bases that match TRBD2. The CDR3 consists of 16 residues. Germline CDR1 LGHNA, CDR2 YNFKEQ. Losses at the gene ends were 3 bases for V and 6 bases for J; bases not matched to a gene: 8. CDR3 coding DNA: TGTGCCAGCAGCCACGCACTAGCGGGAGAGGGGGATACGCAGTATTTT. This sequence encodes CASSHALAGEGDTQYF.

This chain joins TRBV11-1 and TRBJ1-1; no reliable D call. There are 11 residues in the CDR3. The germline gives CDR1 SGHAT, CDR2 FQDESV (reference sequence). Deletions cut 6 bases from V and 3 bases from J, with 5 bases between. The CDR3 here is CASSQDTEAFF. CDR3 in DNA: TGTGCCAGCAGTCAGGACACTGAAGCTTTCTTT.

V is TRBV2 and J is TRBJ1-3; D is undetermined. CDR3 length: 13 residues. Per germline, CDR1 SNHLY and CDR2 FYNNEI. V was pared by 5 bases and J by 3 bases, with 8 bases between. In nucleotides, the CDR3 is TGTGCCAGCAGTCTTAAGCTTGGAAACACCATATATTTT. This encodes CASSLKLGNTIYF.

This clone was picked up one time. The chain has TRBV2 and TRBJ2-7; 9 positions agree with TRBD2. The V segment lost 6 bases and the J segment 6 bases; nucleotides outside the gene matches: 12. This CDR3 spans 15 amino acids. Germline CDR1 SNHLY, CDR2 FYNNEI. The CDR3 DNA is TGTGCCAGCAGGGCTAGCGGGATAAGTTTGGTCGAGCAGTACTTC. Translating it yields CASRASGISLVEQYF.

This chain links TRBV15 with TRBJ1-1; 10 bases align to TRBD1. CDR1 is LNHNV and CDR2 is YYDKDF in the germline V gene (reference sequence). V lost 7 bases, J lost 2 bases, and 7 bases stayed unmatched. CDR3 length equals 15 residues. CDR3 region: CATTPRQGANTEAFF. CDR3 bases: TGTGCCACCACCCCCCGACAGGGGGCCAACACTGAAGCTTTCTTT.

The V gene is TRBV5-1, the J gene TRBJ2-2; 8 positions match TRBD1. After removal of 4 bases from V and 1 base from J, the junction contained 6 bases not matched to a gene. Germline V gives CDR1 SGHRS, CDR2 YFSETQ. The CDR3 totals 16 residues. The CDR3: CASSPRTGRNTGELFF. The DNA for the CDR3 is TGCGCCAGCAGCCCTAGGACAGGGAGGAACACCGGGGAGCTGTTTTTT.

The V call is TRBV6-4, the J call TRBJ1-1; possible D gene TRBD1, 6 bases. Deletions cut 6 bases from V and 3 bases from J, with 8 bases between. The V gene's germline CDR1 is MRHNA and CDR2 SNTAGT. The CDR3 runs to 12 residues. In nucleotides, the CDR3 is TGTGCCAGCAGGGACAGAGACACTGAAGCTTTCTTT. As protein: CASRDRDTEAFF.

The rearrangement links TRBV28 to TRBJ2-5; D possibly corresponds to TRBD2 (6 bases). Trimming pared 6 bases from V and 5 bases from J, leaving 13 bases between. The length of the CDR3 is 13 residues. CDR1 is MDHEN, CDR2 SYDVKM, per germline. The CDR3 protein is CASSRTREETQYF. The CDR3 nucleotides are TGTGCCAGCAGCCGTACCCGGGAGGAGACCCAGTACTTC.

The chain carries TRBV28 and TRBJ2-7; TRBD2 agrees at 11 bases. V was pared by 4 bases and J by 3 bases, with 2 bases of the junction left unmatched. The CDR3 loop spans 14 amino acids. The germline V gene has CDR1 MDHEN and CDR2 SYDVKM. Written as DNA, the CDR3 is TGTGCCAGCAGTTCCGGGACTAGCGGCTACGAGCAGTACTTC. The encoded protein is CASSSGTSGYEQYF.

The rearrangement joins TRBV5-5 to TRBJ2-2, with 11 bases identical to TRBD2. Germline CDR1 reads SGHKS; CDR2 reads YYEKEE (reference sequence). The CDR3 is 15 residues long. Trimming took 4 bases from V and 5 from J; bases not matched to a gene: 4. This CDR3 reads CASSTSGSRTGELFF. CDR3 DNA sequence: TGTGCCAGCAGCACTAGCGGGAGCAGGACCGGGGAGCTGTTTTTT.